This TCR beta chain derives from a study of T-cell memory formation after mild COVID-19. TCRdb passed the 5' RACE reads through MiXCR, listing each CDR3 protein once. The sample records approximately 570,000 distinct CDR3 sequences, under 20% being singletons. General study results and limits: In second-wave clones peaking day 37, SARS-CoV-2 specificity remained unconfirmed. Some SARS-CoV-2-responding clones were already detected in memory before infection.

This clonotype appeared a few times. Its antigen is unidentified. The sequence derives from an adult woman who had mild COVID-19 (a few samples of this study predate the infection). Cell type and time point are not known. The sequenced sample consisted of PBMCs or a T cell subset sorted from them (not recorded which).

The CDR3: CASSESGRIADTQYF. The CDR3 DNA follows: TGTGCCAGCAGTGAATCGGGAAGAATCGCAGATACGCAGTATTTT. The chain has TRBV25-1 and TRBJ2-3; a weak D match, TRBD2 (5 bases). The germline V and J ends were trimmed by 1 base and 4 bases, with 12 bases remaining between them. This CDR3 is 15 amino acids long. In germline, CDR1 is MGHDK, CDR2 SYGVNS.